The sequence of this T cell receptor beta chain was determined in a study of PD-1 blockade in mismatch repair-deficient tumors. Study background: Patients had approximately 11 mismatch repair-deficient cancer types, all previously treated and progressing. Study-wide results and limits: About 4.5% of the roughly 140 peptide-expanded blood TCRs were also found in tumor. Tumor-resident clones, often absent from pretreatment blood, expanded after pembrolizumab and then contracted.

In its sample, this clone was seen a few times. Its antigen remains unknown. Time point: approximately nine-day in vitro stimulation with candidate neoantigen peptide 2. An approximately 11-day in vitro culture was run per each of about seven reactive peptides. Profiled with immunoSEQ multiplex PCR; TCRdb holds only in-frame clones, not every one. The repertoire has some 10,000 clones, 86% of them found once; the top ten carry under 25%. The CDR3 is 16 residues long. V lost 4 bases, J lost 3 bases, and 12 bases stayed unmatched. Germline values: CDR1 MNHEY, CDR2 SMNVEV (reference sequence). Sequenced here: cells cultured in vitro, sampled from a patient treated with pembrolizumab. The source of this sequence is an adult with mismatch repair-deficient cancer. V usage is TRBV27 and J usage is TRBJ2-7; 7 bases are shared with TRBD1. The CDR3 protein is CASSSLTGTEFYEQYF. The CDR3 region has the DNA TGTGCCAGCAGTTCCCTTACCGGGACAGAGTTCTACGAGCAGTACTTC.